This T cell receptor beta chain is drawn from a study of T cell responses to AZD1222 COVID-19 vaccine. The CDR3 has 14 residues. The ends were cut back, 1 base at V and 1 base at J, with 8 bases in the middle. This table comes from immunoSEQ multiplex PCR, and its TCRdb copy is limited to in-frame clones, with some not included. The sample consists of 110,000 or so clones, about 89% of them appearing once. General study points: No day 14 peak samples; only post-peak repertoires were characterized. Only 5 or 6 people who got AZD1222 tested seropositive at baseline. Donors were largely white British and mainly female; clonal diversity was possibly underestimated.

A remark on this clone: Its antigen remains unidentified.

This TCR was recovered from an adult who received the AZD1222 COVID-19 vaccine. V is TRBV5-3 and J is TRBJ1-2, with D unclear. TRBV5-3 carries the ORF label, with uncertain function. The sample consisted of peripheral blood, taken 28 days after the second AZD1222 dose. The CDR3 sequence is CARSLRRINYGYTF. In DNA form, the CDR3 reads TGTGCCAGAAGCTTGCGACGGATTAACTATGGCTACACCTTC.